This T cell receptor (beta chain) was found in a study of T cells in Graves' hyperthyroidism and ophthalmopathy. Study details: Sampling of peripheral blood happened at initial diagnosis, prior to any treatment. Broader study findings: Blood held most thyroid clonotypes expanded above 0.001 frequency. In simple terms, a model built on 13 V-J features told ophthalmopathy apart from stable hyperthyroidism.

V gave up 3 bases and J gave up 2 bases, with 11 bases separating them. The CDR3 loop spans 14 amino acids. Germline V gene data show CDR1 as MNHEY and CDR2 as SVGEGT. This clonotype occurred a few times. The antigen is unknown. The investigators amplified TCR beta CDR3 regions from RNA transcripts. The study used the HTBI primer set for a first-round RT-PCR of the TCR CDR3. Each CDR3 protein is one row after TCRdb ran MiXCR on the multiplex PCR reads. The profile shows around 520,000 distinct CDR3 sequences, roughly 15% of them singletons. Sequencing was performed on blood. The rearrangement joins TRBV6-2 or TRBV6-3 to TRBJ2-7, with D perhaps TRBD1 (6 bases). The sequence was obtained from a middle-aged woman with Graves' hyperthyroidism. The CDR3 DNA reads as TGTGCCAGCAGTTATCAAACAGGGCCCTACGAGCAGTACTTC. It codes for CASSYQTGPYEQYF.